This T cell receptor (beta chain) was identified in a study of blood T cells in healthy people across ages. In the study overall: The capture of about one barcoded beta molecule per two T cells was achieved by template switching. General observations from the study: While age rose, TCR beta diversity per million T cells dropped in a roughly linear way. A conclusive naive versus antigen-experienced comparison was prevented by the unsorted PBMCs.

With a J-beta primer mix and a sample-barcoded 5' primer, a second PCR ran roughly 6 to 11 cycles. From the 5' RACE reads, TCRdb called clonotypes with MiXCR, one entry per CDR3 protein. Among some 800,000 distinct CDR3 sequences listed, approximately 44% were seen once. This clonotype was seen a few times. Antigen specificity is unknown. Samples each yielded at least 6 micrograms of total RNA. The CDR3 covers 12 residues. Germline assignment: CDR1 DFQATT and CDR2 SNEGSKA (reference sequence). The ends were cut back, 5 bases at V and 0 bases at J, with 7 bases in the middle. The material sequenced was blood. The genes are TRBV20-1 and TRBJ1-2; unclear D gene. This TCR came from a man aged 55 to 69 in good health. CDR3 nucleotides: TGCAGTGCTTACTATACTAACTATGGCTACACCTTC. Amino acids: CSAYYTNYGYTF.